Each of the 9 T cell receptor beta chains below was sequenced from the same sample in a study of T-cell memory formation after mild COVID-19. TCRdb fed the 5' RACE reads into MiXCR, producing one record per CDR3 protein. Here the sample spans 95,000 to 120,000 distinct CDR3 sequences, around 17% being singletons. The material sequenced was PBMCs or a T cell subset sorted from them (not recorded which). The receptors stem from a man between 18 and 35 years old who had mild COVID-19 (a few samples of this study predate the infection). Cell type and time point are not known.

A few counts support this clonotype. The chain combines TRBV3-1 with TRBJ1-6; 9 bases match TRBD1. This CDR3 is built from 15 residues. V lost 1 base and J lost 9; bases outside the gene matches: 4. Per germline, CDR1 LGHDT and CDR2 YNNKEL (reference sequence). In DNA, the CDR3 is TGTGCCAGCAGCCAAGTTTACAGGGGGCGTTCACCCCTCCACTTT. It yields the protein CASSQVYRGRSPLHF.

CDR3 sequence: CASSAIAGDTDTQYF. The CDR3 nucleotides read TGTGCCAGCAGCGCAATAGCGGGGGACACAGATACGCAGTATTTT. This chain connects TRBV9 to TRBJ2-3; TRBD2 matches 9 bases. The CDR3 totals 15 residues. Trimming cost V 3 bases and J 2 bases; bases outside gene matches: 4. Per germline, CDR1 SGDLS and CDR2 YYNGEE.

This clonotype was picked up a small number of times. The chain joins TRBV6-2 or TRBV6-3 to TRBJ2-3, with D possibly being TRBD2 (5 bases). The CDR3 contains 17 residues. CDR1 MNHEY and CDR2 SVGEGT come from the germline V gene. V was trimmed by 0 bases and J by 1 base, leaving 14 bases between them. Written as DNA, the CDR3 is TGTGCCAGCAGTTACTCCGGTCGCGGGCGCCGCACAGATACGCAGTATTTT. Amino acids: CASSYSGRGRRTDTQYF.

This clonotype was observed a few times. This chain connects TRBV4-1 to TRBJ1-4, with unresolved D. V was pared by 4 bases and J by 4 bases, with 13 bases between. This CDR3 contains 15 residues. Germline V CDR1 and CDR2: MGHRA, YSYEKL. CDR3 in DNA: TGCGCCAGCAGCCCCGGCCACGGAATTAATGAAAAACTGTTTTTT. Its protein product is CASSPGHGINEKLFF.

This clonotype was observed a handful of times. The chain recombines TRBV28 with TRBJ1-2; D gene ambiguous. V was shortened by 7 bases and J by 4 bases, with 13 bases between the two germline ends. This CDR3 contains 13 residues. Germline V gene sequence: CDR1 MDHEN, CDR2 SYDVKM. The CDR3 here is CASTRTELYGYTF. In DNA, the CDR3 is TGTGCCAGCACCAGGACGGAGCTCTATGGCTACACCTTC.

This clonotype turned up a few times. The CDR3 protein is CSAPSKRGATDTQYF. The CDR3 DNA reads TGCAGTGCTCCTAGTAAGCGGGGGGCCACAGATACGCAGTATTTT. The chain combines TRBV20-1 with TRBJ2-3, with TRBD2 identical over 9 bases. The V gene's germline CDR1 is DFQATT and CDR2 SNEGSKA (reference sequence). The trim removed 5 bases at V and 2 bases at J, leaving 8 bases unmatched. CDR3 length: 15 amino acids.

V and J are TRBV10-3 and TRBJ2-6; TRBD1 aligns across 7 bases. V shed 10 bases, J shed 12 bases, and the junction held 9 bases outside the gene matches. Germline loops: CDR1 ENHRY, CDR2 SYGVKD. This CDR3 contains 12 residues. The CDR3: CATLRQGGVLTF. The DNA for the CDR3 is TGTGCCACCCTCCGACAGGGTGGCGTCCTGACTTTC.

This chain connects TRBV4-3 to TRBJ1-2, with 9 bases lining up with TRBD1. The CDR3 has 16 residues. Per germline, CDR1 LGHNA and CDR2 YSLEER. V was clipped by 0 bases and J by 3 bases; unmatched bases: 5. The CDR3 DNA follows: TGCGCCAGCAGCCAAGACCGACAGGGGGTAGACTATGGCTACACCTTC. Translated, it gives CASSQDRQGVDYGYTF.

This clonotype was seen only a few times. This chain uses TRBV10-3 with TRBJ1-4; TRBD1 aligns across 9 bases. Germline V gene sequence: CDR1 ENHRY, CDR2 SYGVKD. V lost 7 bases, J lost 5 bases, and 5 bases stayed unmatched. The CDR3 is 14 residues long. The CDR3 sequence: CAIKSGQGNEKLFF. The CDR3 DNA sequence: TGTGCCATCAAAAGTGGACAGGGGAATGAAAAACTGTTTTTT.